The rows below give T cell receptor beta chains drawn from one sample of a study of OX40 agonist ivuxolimab in advanced cancers. The assay was immunoSEQ multiplex PCR, and TCRdb's table has in-frame clones only and misses some. Of some 60,000 clones listed, around 86% were seen once; the top ten hold roughly 13%. Sequencing was performed on CD4+ or CD8+ T cells sorted from blood, taken in a trial of the OX40 agonist ivuxolimab. The receptors shown here come from an adult with an advanced solid tumor such as melanoma, head and neck, liver or kidney cancer. CDR3s include the opening cysteine and the closing phenylalanine or tryptophan. The D gene is left open where the match is weak. Rows give clone size only sometimes, using once, few, many, or a class for an expanded clone.

v_call: TRBV6-6
j_call: TRBJ2-7
d_call: TRBD1
clone_size: -
cdr3_nt: TGTGCCAGCACCAACGACGTGGGACAGGGAGACCACGAGCAGTACTTC
cdr3_aa: CASTNDVGQGDHEQYF

v_call: TRBV28
j_call: TRBJ1-2
d_call: -
clone_size: -
cdr3_nt: TGTGCCAGCAGAACCGGGACGCGATCCTGGGGCTACACCTTC
cdr3_aa: CASRTGTRSWGYTF

v_call: TRBV5-4
j_call: TRBJ2-7
d_call: TRBD2
clone_size: -
cdr3_nt: TGTGCCAGCAGCTCCCGGACTAGCGGGAGTATCTCCTACGAGCAGTACTTC
cdr3_aa: CASSSRTSGSISYEQYF

v_call: TRBV10-3
j_call: TRBJ2-1
d_call: TRBD2
clone_size: -
cdr3_nt: TGTGCCATCAGTGATACCCTAGCGGGTGAACACTACAATGAGCAGTTCTTC
cdr3_aa: CAISDTLAGEHYNEQFF

v_call: TRBV18
j_call: TRBJ2-3
d_call: TRBD2
clone_size: -
cdr3_nt: TGTGCCAGCTCGCCTGGACTAGCGGAGATGCCGCAGTATTTT
cdr3_aa: CASSPGLAEMPQYF

v_call: TRBV2
j_call: TRBJ1-5
d_call: TRBD1
clone_size: -
cdr3_nt: TGTGCCAGCAGTTCCGGACAGGGGAGCAATCAGCCCCAGCATTTT
cdr3_aa: CASSSGQGSNQPQHF

v_call: TRBV28
j_call: TRBJ2-7
d_call: -
clone_size: once
cdr3_nt: TGTGCCAGCAGTTTACCCAGGGCCCCCTACGAGCAGTACTTC
cdr3_aa: CASSLPRAPYEQYF

v_call: TRBV12-5
j_call: TRBJ2-1
d_call: -
clone_size: -
cdr3_nt: TGTGCTAGTGGTTCGGGGTCCTACAATGAGCAGTTCTTC
cdr3_aa: CASGSGSYNEQFF

v_call: TRBV6-1
j_call: TRBJ2-7
d_call: -
clone_size: -
cdr3_nt: TGTGCCAGCAGTGACGACGACAGATCCTACGAGCAGTACTTC
cdr3_aa: CASSDDDRSYEQYF

v_call: TRBV28
j_call: TRBJ1-4
d_call: TRBD1
clone_size: -
cdr3_nt: TGTGCCAGCAGTTCTCCGGGACAGGGAGACCCCAGCTTTTTT
cdr3_aa: CASSSPGQGDPSFF

v_call: TRBV7-9
j_call: TRBJ1-1
d_call: -
clone_size: -
cdr3_nt: TGTGCCAGCAGCCGCCCACGGGGGAACACTGAAGCTTTCTTT
cdr3_aa: CASSRPRGNTEAFF

v_call: TRBV4-1
j_call: TRBJ2-1
d_call: -
clone_size: -
cdr3_nt: TGCGCCAGCAGCCCACTCGGGTTGTCAAGCAGCTCCTACAATGAGCAGTTCTTC
cdr3_aa: CASSPLGLSSSSYNEQFF

v_call: TRBV10-1
j_call: TRBJ1-5
d_call: -
clone_size: -
cdr3_nt: TGCGCCAGCAGTGAGTCTGGTCAGCCCCAGCATTTT
cdr3_aa: CASSESGQPQHF

v_call: TRBV28
j_call: TRBJ1-5
d_call: -
clone_size: -
cdr3_nt: TGTGCCAGCAGGGACAGTCGGGGTAGCAATCAGCCCCAGCATTTT
cdr3_aa: CASRDSRGSNQPQHF

v_call: TRBV7-3
j_call: TRBJ2-3
d_call: -
clone_size: -
cdr3_nt: TGTGCCAGCAGTCAAACTGGAATTCACACAGATACGCAGTATTTT
cdr3_aa: CASSQTGIHTDTQYF

v_call: TRBV10-3
j_call: TRBJ2-7
d_call: TRBD1
clone_size: -
cdr3_nt: TGTGCCATCGGGGACAGGGAGCGGACTTACGAGCAGTACTTC
cdr3_aa: CAIGDRERTYEQYF

v_call: TRBV19
j_call: TRBJ2-5
d_call: -
clone_size: -
cdr3_nt: TGTGCCAGTAGTTCCGGGGGCGAGACCCAGTACTTC
cdr3_aa: CASSSGGETQYF

v_call: TRBV15
j_call: TRBJ2-2
d_call: -
clone_size: -
cdr3_nt: TGTGCCACCAGCAGAGATAAGCAGAACACCGGGGAGCTGTTTTTT
cdr3_aa: CATSRDKQNTGELFF

v_call: TRBV5-4
j_call: TRBJ2-3
d_call: -
clone_size: -
cdr3_nt: TGTGCCAGCAGCCCGAGTTGGGGGACCACAGATACGCAGTATTTT
cdr3_aa: CASSPSWGTTDTQYF

v_call: TRBV11-2
j_call: TRBJ1-1
d_call: -
clone_size: -
cdr3_nt: TGTGCCAGCAGCTTATATGCCCCCCAGGCCCATCAATTCGGCACTGAAGCTTTCTTT
cdr3_aa: CASSLYAPQAHQFGTEAFF

v_call: TRBV5-1
j_call: TRBJ2-1
d_call: -
clone_size: -
cdr3_nt: TGCGCCAGCAGCACCCCACGGGACACCTCCTGGGGTGAGCAGTTCTTC
cdr3_aa: CASSTPRDTSWGEQFF

v_call: TRBV6-6
j_call: TRBJ2-7
d_call: -
clone_size: once
cdr3_nt: TGTGCCAGCAGTTACTCGGCGGGACAGAGTCACGAGCAGTACTTC
cdr3_aa: CASSYSAGQSHEQYF

v_call: TRBV7-9
j_call: TRBJ1-1
d_call: -
clone_size: -
cdr3_nt: TGTGCCAGCAGCTTAAAGATTCAGTCAGATGAAGCTTTCTTT
cdr3_aa: CASSLKIQSDEAFF

v_call: TRBV18
j_call: TRBJ2-7
d_call: -
clone_size: many
cdr3_nt: TGTGCCAGCTCACCACGACAGGCGTCAGGGTACGAGCAGTACTTC
cdr3_aa: CASSPRQASGYEQYF

v_call: TRBV11-2
j_call: TRBJ2-5
d_call: TRBD1
clone_size: few
cdr3_nt: TGTGCCAGCAGCCTCAGACAGGGGGCTCGGGAGACCCAGTACTTC
cdr3_aa: CASSLRQGARETQYF

v_call: TRBV6-5
j_call: TRBJ1-2
d_call: -
clone_size: few
cdr3_nt: TGTGCCAGCACCCCGGACGGGGGTAACTATGGCTACACCTTC
cdr3_aa: CASTPDGGNYGYTF

v_call: TRBV18
j_call: TRBJ1-6
d_call: -
clone_size: -
cdr3_nt: TGTGCCAGCTCATCAGGACAGACAAATTCACCCCTCCACTTT
cdr3_aa: CASSSGQTNSPLHF

v_call: TRBV18
j_call: TRBJ2-5
d_call: -
clone_size: -
cdr3_nt: TGTGCCAGCTCACCACAGGTTCAAGAGACCCAGTACTTC
cdr3_aa: CASSPQVQETQYF

v_call: TRBV20-1
j_call: TRBJ2-1
d_call: -
clone_size: -
cdr3_nt: TGCAGTGTCGGGAGTGGGAATGAGCAGTTCTTC
cdr3_aa: CSVGSGNEQFF

v_call: TRBV6-5
j_call: TRBJ2-7
d_call: TRBD1
clone_size: few
cdr3_nt: TGTGCCAGCAGTTCTCCGGGACAGAGCTCCTACGAGCAGTACTTC
cdr3_aa: CASSSPGQSSYEQYF

v_call: TRBV4-2
j_call: TRBJ1-3
d_call: -
clone_size: once
cdr3_nt: TGTGCCAGCAGCCAAGATTTGGCGGTGGAATACACCATATATTTT
cdr3_aa: CASSQDLAVEYTIYF

v_call: TRBV14
j_call: TRBJ1-6
d_call: -
clone_size: once
cdr3_nt: TGTGCCAGCAGCCAAGATTTCACTCGGAATTCACCCCTCCACTTT
cdr3_aa: CASSQDFTRNSPLHF

v_call: TRBV6-1
j_call: TRBJ2-7
d_call: -
clone_size: -
cdr3_nt: TGTGCCAGCAGTGCTTCCCAGGGGCCGGCAAGCTCCTACGAGCAGTACTTC
cdr3_aa: CASSASQGPASSYEQYF

v_call: TRBV18
j_call: TRBJ2-1
d_call: -
clone_size: once
cdr3_nt: TGTGCCAGCTCACCGCAATCTGACGGCAATGAGCAGTTCTTC
cdr3_aa: CASSPQSDGNEQFF

v_call: TRBV5-1
j_call: TRBJ1-1
d_call: TRBD1
clone_size: -
cdr3_nt: TGCGCCAGCAGCTACTCCGGGACAGGGGGGACTGAAGCTTTCTTT
cdr3_aa: CASSYSGTGGTEAFF

v_call: TRBV27
j_call: TRBJ2-1
d_call: TRBD1
clone_size: -
cdr3_nt: TGTGCCAGCTATCCGGGACAGGGGGCAGGGGAGCAGTTCTTC
cdr3_aa: CASYPGQGAGEQFF

v_call: TRBV5-6
j_call: TRBJ1-2
d_call: -
clone_size: -
cdr3_nt: TGTGCCAGCAGCTTGAACAGGGAGGGTTTTGGCTACACCTTC
cdr3_aa: CASSLNREGFGYTF

v_call: TRBV5-1
j_call: TRBJ2-7
d_call: -
clone_size: -
cdr3_nt: TGCGCCAGCAGCTTGGGGGAAACAGGGTCCGAGCAGTACTTC
cdr3_aa: CASSLGETGSEQYF

v_call: TRBV5-1
j_call: TRBJ2-5
d_call: -
clone_size: -
cdr3_nt: TGCGCCAGCAGCCCGTCCTGGGGGACAACAAAAGAGACCCAGTACTTC
cdr3_aa: CASSPSWGTTKETQYF

v_call: TRBV19
j_call: TRBJ1-4
d_call: -
clone_size: -
cdr3_nt: TGTGCCAGTCACGAGGCAGAGAGAGAAAAACTGTTTTTT
cdr3_aa: CASHEAEREKLFF

v_call: TRBV7-6
j_call: TRBJ2-1
d_call: -
clone_size: -
cdr3_nt: TGTGCCAGCACGGCGCATCCCACCAATGAGCAGTTCTTC
cdr3_aa: CASTAHPTNEQFF

v_call: TRBV5-1
j_call: TRBJ2-7
d_call: -
clone_size: -
cdr3_nt: TGCGCCAGCAGGCGACAGGAATCCTACGAGCAGTACTTC
cdr3_aa: CASRRQESYEQYF

v_call: TRBV30
j_call: TRBJ2-7
d_call: -
clone_size: -
cdr3_nt: TGTGCCTGGACCCAGCCCTTGGGACAAGTGTATTACGAGCAGTACTTC
cdr3_aa: CAWTQPLGQVYYEQYF